The clone carrying this T cell receptor beta chain was seen once. Authors' methods: Reference gene primer amplification yielded estimated nucleated cell counts. Sequencing was performed with immunoSEQ multiplex PCR; in TCRdb, only in-frame clones are kept and a portion is missing. The V and J calls and clone size were taken over from that table, and D and trimming were inferred from the DNA. The repertoire holds roughly 240,000 clones, approximately 90% seen once, with around 3.6% in the top ten. These data come from a study of blood T cell repertoires in COVID-19. Study background: The cDNA or gDNA used as material had been derived from T cells, B-cell-depleted T cells, or PBMCs.

This sequence was found in a man aged 18-30 years with active or convalescent COVID-19. Specimen: peripheral blood.

Written as DNA, the CDR3 is TGTGCCACCAGTGGCCCGGATCAGCCCCAGCATTTT. It translates to CATSGPDQPQHF. The chain has TRBV24-1 and TRBJ1-5; no clear D. The ends were cut back, 5 bases at V and 5 bases at J, with 6 bases in the middle. CDR3 length equals 12 residues. Germline V gives CDR1 KGHDR, CDR2 SFDVKD.